This entry is about one TCR beta chain. Its target is unknown. The CDR3 extends over 15 amino acids. The protocol was immunoSEQ multiplex PCR, while the TCRdb copy is restricted to in-frame clones and leaves out a portion. The sample shows about 36,000 clones, roughly 92% of them seen only once. This record comes from a study of T cells in localized non-small cell lung cancer. Points from the study as a whole: The study sequenced only one region of the tumor. As a result, intratumor heterogeneity could not be excluded and remains possible. An association was observed between higher blood T cell density and longer overall survival. Uninvolved adjacent lung had higher T cell clonality than tumor and all other tissues.

The chain is built from TRBV12-1 and TRBJ2-5; no DNA check was done on the table's D call, TRBD1. TRBV12-1 corresponds to a pseudogene. This sample comprised peripheral blood, obtained before any cancer treatment. The sequence was obtained from a female donor at least 60 years old with stage I lung adenocarcinoma. The CDR3 loop reads CASSCRGDRKETQYF. Written as DNA, the CDR3 is TGTGCCAGCAGCTGTCGAGGGGACAGGAAAGAGACCCAGTACTTC.